These T cell receptor beta chains were read from a single sample in a study of blood T cell repertoires in COVID-19. TCRdb's table, derived via immunoSEQ multiplex PCR, lists solely in-frame clones and lacks some. This sample yields about 90,000 clones, of which about 89% are seen a single time; 15% to 20% belongs to the top ten. Sequenced: peripheral blood. The source is a human donor in a cohort sampled during active COVID-19. The CDR3 runs from the conserved cysteine through the conserved F or W. A D gene is named only where the DNA matches it firmly. Clone size, where shown, is once, few, many, or a class for clones that have expanded.

CDR3aa	CDR3nt	d_gene	abundance	v_gene	j_gene
CASRGGDQGEQFF	TGTGCCAGCAGGGGTGGGGACCAGGGGGAGCAGTTCTTC	NA	NA	TRBV12-3/TRBV12-4	TRBJ2-1
CASSQGYEQFF	TGTGCCAGCAGTCAGGGATATGAGCAGTTCTTC	NA	NA	TRBV2	TRBJ2-1
CASSKDRKVNQPQHF	TGTGCCAGTAGTAAGGACAGAAAAGTCAATCAGCCCCAGCATTTT	NA	NA	TRBV19	TRBJ1-5
CSVDGPGVPYGYTF	TGCAGCGTTGATGGGCCAGGGGTGCCCTATGGCTACACCTTC	NA	once	TRBV29-1	TRBJ1-2
CASSHGVTEAFF	TGTGCCAGCAGCCACGGGGTCACTGAAGCTTTCTTT	NA	NA	TRBV3-1/TRBV3-2	TRBJ1-1
CASSPATSGEKLFF	TGTGCCAGTAGTCCCGCCACCTCGGGGGAAAAACTGTTTTTT	NA	NA	TRBV19	TRBJ1-4
CASSLDAGAYLAKNIQYF	TGCGCCAGCAGCTTGGATGCAGGGGCCTATTTAGCCAAAAACATTCAGTACTTC	NA	once	TRBV5-1	TRBJ2-4
CASRRGTGELFF	TGTGCCAGCAGAAGGGGCACCGGGGAGCTGTTTTTT	NA	NA	TRBV6-7	TRBJ2-2
CAWSVRFVGAAAVSNQPQHF	TGTGCCTGGAGTGTACGATTTGTGGGGGCAGCGGCCGTTAGCAATCAGCCCCAGCATTTT	NA	NA	TRBV30	TRBJ1-5
CASSVMGGPNTGELFF	TGTGCCAGCAGCGTTATGGGGGGGCCGAACACCGGGGAGCTGTTTTTT	NA	NA	TRBV9	TRBJ2-2
CASSNQGALSMSPLHF	TGCGCCAGCAGCAACCAGGGGGCGCTCAGTATGTCACCCCTCCACTTT	TRBD1	NA	TRBV5-1	TRBJ1-6
CASSYRQGRDSPLHF	TGTGCCAGCAGTTACAGACAGGGGAGGGATTCACCCCTCCACTTT	TRBD1	NA	TRBV6-6	TRBJ1-6
CAWSGSGPGGYTF	TGTGCCTGGAGTGGGTCAGGCCCCGGTGGCTACACCTTC	NA	NA	TRBV30	TRBJ1-2
CSFRPGDSLYEQYF	TGCAGCTTCAGGCCCGGGGACAGCCTCTACGAGCAGTACTTC	TRBD1	NA	TRBV29-1	TRBJ2-7
CASSQESLGHQGADTQYF	TGTGCCAGCAGCCAAGAGTCATTGGGGCATCAAGGGGCAGATACGCAGTATTTT	NA	NA	TRBV3-1/TRBV3-2	TRBJ2-3
CASSPPTGVVDGYTF	TGTGCCAGCAGCCCACCGACGGGAGTGGTTGATGGCTACACCTTC	NA	once	TRBV7-9	TRBJ1-2
CAWSATGGPRETQYF	TGTGCCTGGAGTGCAACGGGGGGGCCGAGGGAGACCCAGTACTTC	TRBD2	NA	TRBV30	TRBJ2-5
CASSHQGAYMNTEAFF	TGCGCCAGCAGCCATCAGGGGGCCTACATGAACACTGAAGCTTTCTTT	TRBD1	NA	TRBV4-1	TRBJ1-1
CSAWRWNTEAFF	TGCAGCGCCTGGAGGTGGAACACTGAAGCTTTCTTT	NA	NA	TRBV29-1	TRBJ1-1
CASRPGTGTEAFF	TGTGCCAGCAGACCCGGGACAGGCACTGAAGCTTTCTTT	TRBD1	NA	TRBV3-1/TRBV3-2	TRBJ1-1
CASTTTGVGEQYF	TGTGCCAGCACCACAACAGGGGTCGGCGAGCAGTACTTC	TRBD1	NA	TRBV2	TRBJ2-7
CASSIPGQLRSNYGYTF	TGTGCCAGCAGCATTCCGGGACAGCTTCGCTCTAACTATGGCTACACCTTC	TRBD1	few	TRBV7-3	TRBJ1-2
CSVVGLRALYNEQFF	TGCAGCGTTGTAGGACTCCGGGCCCTTTACAATGAGCAGTTCTTC	NA	NA	TRBV29-1	TRBJ2-1
CASSLGLGETQYF	TGTGCCAGCTCGCTTGGACTGGGAGAGACCCAGTACTTC	NA	NA	TRBV18	TRBJ2-5
CSVPGWNTGELFF	TGCAGCGTGCCGGGTTGGAACACCGGGGAGCTGTTTTTT	NA	NA	TRBV29-1	TRBJ2-2
CASSSPGSQETQYF	TGTGCCAGCAGCTCCCCGGGATCACAAGAGACCCAGTACTTC	NA	NA	TRBV11-3	TRBJ2-5
CASSLMAGTPYNEQFF	TGTGCCAGCAGCTTAATGGCAGGGACTCCCTACAATGAGCAGTTCTTC	NA	NA	TRBV7-3	TRBJ2-1
CASSQDGAATREQYF	TGTGCCAGCAGCCAAGATGGGGCAGCTACGAGGGAGCAGTACTTC	NA	NA	TRBV14	TRBJ2-7
CASSYTTGELFF	TGTGCCAGCAGTTACACCACCGGGGAGCTGTTTTTT	NA	NA	TRBV11-2	TRBJ2-2
CASPFRQPNNQPQHF	TGTGCCAGCCCCTTCCGACAGCCGAACAATCAGCCCCAGCATTTT	NA	NA	TRBV6-5	TRBJ1-5
CASGTGGHSGANVLTF	TGTGCCAGCGGGACAGGGGGTCACTCTGGGGCCAACGTCCTGACTTTC	TRBD1	NA	TRBV9	TRBJ2-6
CASRLGDRRNEKLFF	TGTGCCAGCAGACTGGGCGACAGAAGAAATGAAAAACTGTTTTTT	NA	NA	TRBV6-5	TRBJ1-4
CASNRDSSYEQYF	TGCGCCAGCAACCGGGACTCTTCCTACGAGCAGTACTTC	NA	NA	TRBV5-1	TRBJ2-7
CASSLGLAGDTQYF	TGTGCCAGCAGCCTGGGACTAGCAGGGGATACGCAGTATTTT	TRBD2	once	TRBV5-6	TRBJ2-3
CASSHSAGGGTEAFF	TGTGCCAGCAGCCATTCTGCAGGGGGAGGCACTGAAGCTTTCTTT	TRBD1	NA	TRBV3-1/TRBV3-2	TRBJ1-1
CASSAWGASTDTQYF	TGTGCCAGCAGCGCGTGGGGCGCTAGCACAGATACGCAGTATTTT	NA	NA	TRBV7-9	TRBJ2-3
CASSESGGAGDTQYF	TGTGCCAGCAGTGAATCCGGGGGGGCCGGAGATACGCAGTATTTT	TRBD2	NA	TRBV25-1	TRBJ2-3
CASSPLGGGLGYTF	TGTGCCAGCAGTCCCCTCGGGGGGGGCCTCGGCTACACCTTC	NA	NA	TRBV28	TRBJ1-2
CASSSDRGGDTEAFF	TGTGCCAGCAGCTCGGACAGGGGTGGGGACACTGAAGCTTTCTTT	TRBD1	few	TRBV7-9	TRBJ1-1
CASISSGSAGGYTF	TGTGCCAGCATATCTTCCGGGAGCGCGGGGGGCTACACCTTC	NA	NA	TRBV2	TRBJ1-2
CASSLALQAPKNIQYF	TGTGCCAGCAGCTTAGCCTTGCAGGCGCCCAAAAACATTCAGTACTTC	NA	NA	TRBV7-2	TRBJ2-4